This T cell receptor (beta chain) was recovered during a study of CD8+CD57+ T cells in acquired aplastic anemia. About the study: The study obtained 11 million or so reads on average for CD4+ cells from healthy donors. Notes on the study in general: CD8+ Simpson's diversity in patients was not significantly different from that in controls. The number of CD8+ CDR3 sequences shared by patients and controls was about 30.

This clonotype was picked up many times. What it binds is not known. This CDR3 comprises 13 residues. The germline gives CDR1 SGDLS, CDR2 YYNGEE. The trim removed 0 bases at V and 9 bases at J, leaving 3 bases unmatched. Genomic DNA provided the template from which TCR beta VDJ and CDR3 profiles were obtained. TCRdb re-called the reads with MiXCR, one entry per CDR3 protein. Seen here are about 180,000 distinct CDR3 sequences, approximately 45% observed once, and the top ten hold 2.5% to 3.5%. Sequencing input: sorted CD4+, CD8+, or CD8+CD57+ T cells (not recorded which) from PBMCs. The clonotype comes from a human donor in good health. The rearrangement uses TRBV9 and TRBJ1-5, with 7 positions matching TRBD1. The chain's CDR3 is CASSVVPGGPQHF. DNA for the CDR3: TGTGCCAGCAGCGTAGTCCCAGGGGGGCCCCAGCATTTT.